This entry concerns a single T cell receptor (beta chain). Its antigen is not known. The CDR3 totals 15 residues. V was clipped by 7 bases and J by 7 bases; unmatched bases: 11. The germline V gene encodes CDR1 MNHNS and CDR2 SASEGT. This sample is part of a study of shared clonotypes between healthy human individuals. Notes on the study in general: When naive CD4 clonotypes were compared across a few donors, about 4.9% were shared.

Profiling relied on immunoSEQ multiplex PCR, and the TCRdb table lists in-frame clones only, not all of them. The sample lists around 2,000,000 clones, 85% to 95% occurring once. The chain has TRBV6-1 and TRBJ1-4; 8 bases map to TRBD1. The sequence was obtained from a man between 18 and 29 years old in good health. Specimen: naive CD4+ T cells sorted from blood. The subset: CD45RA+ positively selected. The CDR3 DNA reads TGTGCCAGCACCGACAGGGGATCCCTTCCTGAAAAACTGTTTTTT. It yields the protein CASTDRGSLPEKLFF.